This T cell receptor beta chain stems from a study of T cell clonality in common variable immunodeficiency. Overall study findings and caveats: Patient heterogeneity in the CVID cohort limited correlations between repertoire features and clinical complications.

Most patients and controls had Caucasian heritage. This clone was seen many times. Its target is not known. The CDR3 end is not reached by the read, which stops 3 residues before it; the germline J gene fills it in. Equal genomic DNA amounts from CVID and control samples were sequenced. Sequencing used immunoSEQ multiplex PCR; TCRdb keeps in-frame clones, though not all of them. Sampling found around 50,000 clones, none seen once. The V gene's germline CDR1 is DFQATT and CDR2 SNEGSKA (reference sequence). V dropped 1 base and J dropped 4; count of bases not matched to a gene: 3. The CDR3 contains 14 residues.

This sequence originates from a person aged 18 to 70 in good health. The sample consisted of peripheral blood mononuclear cells. The chain joins TRBV20-1 to TRBJ2-7; 11 bases map to TRBD2. CDR3 region: CSARVGLADYEQYF. CDR3 bases read: TGCAGTGCTAGAGTGGGACTAGCGGATTACGAG.